Below, 7 T cell receptor beta chains from the same sample are listed, as sequenced in a study of identical twins. TCRdb recomputed calls from the 5' RACE reads with MiXCR, one row per CDR3 protein. The repertoire holds 690,000 or so distinct CDR3 sequences, with 8.6% as singletons. In addition, the sample was reused for a study of yellow fever vaccine responses in identical twins.

The specimen sequenced was PBMCs. The receptors shown here come from a woman aged 18 to 35 in good health.

This clonotype was counted only a few times. The V and J genes are TRBV2 and TRBJ2-7; 7 bases match TRBD2. V lost 11 bases to trimming and J lost 2 bases; unmatched junction nucleotides: 6. The germline CDR1 and CDR2 sequences are SNHLY and FYNNEI. This CDR3 has 12 amino acids. The CDR3 sequence is CAGGGLTYEQYF. In DNA, the CDR3 is TGTGCCGGCGGGGGTTTAACCTACGAGCAGTACTTC.

The chain has TRBV9 and TRBJ2-7; 7 positions agree with TRBD2. The CDR3 is 15 residues long. Germline CDR1 reads SGDLS; CDR2 reads YYNGEE. With 0 bases clipped from V and 2 bases from J, the junction kept 5 bases outside the gene matches. The CDR3 is CASSVGMGLTYEQYF. In DNA, the CDR3 is TGTGCCAGCAGCGTAGGGATGGGACTAACCTACGAGCAGTACTTC.

This clonotype was picked up a small number of times. The rearrangement uses TRBV27 and TRBJ2-1, with 9 bases lining up with TRBD1. After removal of 7 bases from V and 8 bases from J, the junction contained 6 bases not matched to a gene. Looked up from germline, CDR1 is MNHEY and CDR2 is SMNVEV (reference sequence). CDR3 size: 13 residues. DNA for the CDR3: TGTGCCAGCACGGGACAGGGTGGGTATGAGCAGTTCTTC. Residues: CASTGQGGYEQFF.

This clonotype was seen many times. The CDR3 loop is CASDSGRGETQYF. CDR3 DNA: TGTGCCAGCGATTCTGGGCGCGGTGAGACCCAGTACTTC. The rearrangement links TRBV12-3 or TRBV12-4 to TRBJ2-5; D ambiguous. The CDR3 extends over 13 amino acids. V was trimmed by 8 bases and J by 5 bases, leaving 15 bases between them.

This clonotype was observed many times. This chain connects TRBV7-8 to TRBJ1-1; 9 positions match TRBD1. CDR1 is SGHVS, CDR2 FQNEAQ, per germline. CDR3 size: 16 residues. J was trimmed by 6 bases and V by 7 bases; bases with no gene match: 15. CDR3 coding DNA: TGTGCCAGCACCCCAGGGGTAGGGACAGGGATCGCTGAAGCTTTCTTT. Protein product: CASTPGVGTGIAEAFF.

The chain carries TRBV6-1 and TRBJ2-7; D gene uncertain. This CDR3 spans 13 amino acids. CDR1 MNHNS and CDR2 SASEGT come from the germline V gene. The ends were cut back, 6 bases at V and 4 bases at J, with 13 bases in the middle. The CDR3, as DNA: TGTGCCAGCAGGGCCCCGGGCGCTTACGAGCAGTACTTC. Its translation is CASRAPGAYEQYF.

A note on this clonotype: An end of the junction differs from the germline gene, which may be a read error. The rearrangement uses TRBV6-5 and TRBJ1-5; D gene uncertain. Germline CDR1 MNHEY, CDR2 SVGAGI. The CDR3 is made up of 13 amino acids. The CDR3 coding sequence is TGTGCCAGCCGTTCCTATAGCAATCAGCCCCAGCGTTTT. Translating gives CASRSYSNQPQRF.